The 14 T cell receptor beta chains reported below all come from one sample, sequenced in a study of shared clonotypes between healthy human individuals. Generated by immunoSEQ multiplex PCR, the TCRdb table keeps only in-frame clones and is missing some. The top ten clones hold 1.5% to 2% of a sample with approximately 2,200,000 clones, around 93% of them seen once. Terminally differentiated effector memory CD45RA+ cells were excluded by CCR7 positive selection of CD45RO-negative cells. The sequencing sample was made of naive CD8+ T cells from PBMCs. The source of these receptors is a man aged 18 to 30 in good health. Some clones in this sample may be carry-over from other donors' samples.

The rearrangement links TRBV5-1 to TRBJ2-2, with a tentative D call TRBD2 (5 bases). This CDR3 spans 19 amino acids. Germline CDR1 SGHRS, CDR2 YFSETQ. Trimming stripped 3 bases from V and 6 bases from J, with 27 bases between. The CDR3 region has the DNA TGCGCCAGCAGCTCACGTCCGGACTCCTTCTTAGGGAAAGCCGGGGAGCTGTTTTTT. It codes for CASSSRPDSFLGKAGELFF.

V gene TRBV4-1 combines with J gene TRBJ2-1; no reliable D call. V lost 3 bases and J lost 8, with 8 bases in between. CDR1 MGHRA and CDR2 YSYEKL come from the germline V gene. The CDR3 loop spans 12 amino acids. CDR3 coding DNA: TGCGCCAGCAGCCATAGGGTAGATGAGCAGTTCTTC. Amino acids: CASSHRVDEQFF.

With regard to this clone: At the DNA level, this CDR3 is encoded by other sequences in the same sample as well. J is TRBJ2-3 and V is TRBV19, with 7 bases aligning to TRBD1. The CDR3 sequence is 15 residues long. Germline CDR1 and CDR2: LNHDA and SQIVND (reference sequence). V lost 3 bases to trimming and J lost 0 bases; unmatched junction nucleotides: 3. In nucleotides, the CDR3 is TGTGCCAGTAGTATCGGCAGGGGGAGCACAGATACGCAGTATTTT. Translation: CASSIGRGSTDTQYF.

V gene TRBV7-2 combines with J gene TRBJ2-1; perhaps TRBD2 as D (5 bases). This CDR3 has 12 amino acids. Trimming pared 7 bases from V and 2 bases from J, leaving 6 bases between. Germline V CDR1 and CDR2: SGHTA, FQGNSA. As DNA, the CDR3 is TGTGCCAGCACCGGGACCTACAATGAGCAGTTCTTC. Protein product: CASTGTYNEQFF.

V is TRBV7-9 and J is TRBJ2-7; 10 positions match TRBD2. J was trimmed by 0 bases and V by 4 bases; bases with no gene match: 6. The CDR3 spans 16 residues. The germline V gene has CDR1 SEHNR and CDR2 FQNEAQ (reference sequence). CDR3 in amino acids: CASSSSSGRPSYEQYF. The DNA for the CDR3 is TGTGCCAGCAGCTCCAGTAGCGGGAGGCCCTCCTACGAGCAGTACTTC.

This chain links TRBV6-1 with TRBJ1-2; maybe TRBD1 (5 bases). The CDR3 has 10 amino acids. Germline values: CDR1 MNHNS, CDR2 SASEGT. V gave up 3 bases and J gave up 13 bases, with 9 bases separating them. This CDR3 reads CASSDQGRTF. The CDR3 DNA follows: TGTGCCAGCAGTGACCAGGGACGCACCTTC.

The gene calls are TRBV7-6 and TRBJ2-3; D remains unclear. This CDR3 is 13 amino acids long. The germline CDR1 and CDR2 sequences are SGHVS and FNYEAQ. V was cut by 5 bases and J by 2 bases, with 8 bases left in between. The CDR3, as DNA: TGTGCCAGCAGCAGGTCATACACAGATACGCAGTATTTT. It specifies CASSRSYTDTQYF.

The chain couples TRBV29-1 to TRBJ2-1; possible D gene TRBD1, 6 bases. V lost 4 bases and J 0 bases, leaving 10 bases between the germline ends. The germline gives CDR1 SQVTM, CDR2 ANQGSEA. This CDR3 contains 14 residues. This chain's CDR3 is CSVVGTTSYNEQFF. CDR3 sequence (DNA): TGCAGCGTTGTCGGGACAACCTCCTACAATGAGCAGTTCTTC.

This chain connects TRBV27 to TRBJ2-7, with a weak D call TRBD2 (7 bases). The germline CDR1 and CDR2 sequences are MNHEY and SMNVEV (reference sequence). The CDR3 has 16 amino acids. The V gene lost 0 bases and the J gene lost 5 bases, with 17 bases spanning the gap. In DNA form, the CDR3 reads TGTGCCAGCAGTTTATCTGGGGGGGCAGGGCTCAACGAGCAGTACTTC. It is translated as CASSLSGGAGLNEQYF.

Remarks on this clone: Other DNA sequences within the sample encode an identical CDR3. The J gene is TRBJ2-2, the V gene TRBV28, with a possible D match to TRBD2 (6 bases). Between the trimmed V and J ends, which lost 5 bases and 8 bases, there was a span of 9 bases. Germline-derived CDR1 and CDR2 are MDHEN and SYDVKM. The CDR3 spans 12 residues. CDR3 protein: CASSPRGGELFF. In nucleotides, the CDR3 is TGTGCCAGCAGTCCGCGGGGTGGGGAGCTGTTTTTT.

The CDR3 sequence: CASSLYHPELTDTQYF. In DNA form, the CDR3 reads TGTGCCAGCAGCTTGTATCATCCGGAACTCACAGATACGCAGTATTTT. V and J are TRBV7-3 and TRBJ2-3; no firm D call. This CDR3 is 16 amino acids long. Trimming shortened V by 3 bases and J by 2 bases, and 15 bases separated the two germline ends. The V gene's germline CDR1 is SGHTA and CDR2 FQGTGA.

V is TRBV6-5 and J is TRBJ2-2; D is uncertain. Germline V CDR1 and CDR2: MNHEY, SVGAGI. Trimming cost V 6 bases and J 3 bases, with 14 bases left between them. CDR3 length: 15 residues. CDR3 coding DNA: TGTGCCAGCAGGTCCGGGTCCCAATACACCGGGGAGCTGTTTTTT. It encodes CASRSGSQYTGELFF.

The chain is built from TRBV4-2 and TRBJ2-1; TRBD2 matches at 7 bases. The V segment lost 3 bases and the J segment 3 bases; nucleotides outside the gene matches: 2. In germline, CDR1 is LGHNA, CDR2 YNFKEQ. CDR3 length: 14 amino acids. CDR3 bases: TGTGCCAGCAGCCATCCTAGCGGCTACAATGAGCAGTTCTTC. Translation gives CASSHPSGYNEQFF.

V gene TRBV19 combines with J gene TRBJ2-7; 10 bases align to TRBD1. Trimming took 5 bases from V and 6 from J; bases not matched to a gene: 13. Germline V lookup: CDR1 LNHDA, CDR2 SQIVND (reference sequence). This CDR3 region has 16 residues. The CDR3: CASSYTTGTGALEQYF. CDR3 sequence (DNA): TGTGCCAGTAGTTACACCACCGGGACAGGGGCCCTCGAGCAGTACTTC. Filled out from reference TRBV19 and TRBJ2-7, the complete variable domain reads DGGITQSPKYLFRKEGQNVTLSCEQNLNHDAMYWYRQDPGQGLRLIYYSQIVNDFQKGDIAEGYSVSREKKESFPLTVTSAQKNPTAFYLCASSYTTGTGALEQYFGPGTRLTVT.